The sequence of this TCR beta chain was determined in a study of blood T cell repertoires in COVID-19. The data were produced by immunoSEQ multiplex PCR, yet TCRdb's version contains in-frame clones alone and is incomplete. This sample has roughly 32,000 clones, with around 86% found just once. Germline values: CDR1 MNHEY, CDR2 SVGAGI. Deletions cut 6 bases from V and 0 bases from J, with 9 bases between. The CDR3 covers 15 residues. Sequencing input: peripheral blood. The chain has TRBV6-5 and TRBJ2-6; D is perhaps TRBD1 (5 bases). This clonotype was obtained from a man aged 60 to 75 with active COVID-19. CDR3 amino acids: CASSTDSSGANVLTF. The CDR3 DNA follows: TGTGCCAGCAGCACCGACAGCTCTGGGGCCAACGTCCTGACTTTC.